The rows below give T cell receptor beta chains drawn from one sample of a study of cytomegalovirus exposure and HLA in healthy donors. Clones were sequenced by immunoSEQ multiplex PCR, and TCRdb holds only the in-frame ones, with some missing. The sample yields over 150,000 clones, 70% to 90% seen once. What was sequenced was PBMCs. Receptors originate from a woman aged 30 to 39 in good health and CMV-seropositive. CDR3s include the opening cysteine and the closing phenylalanine or tryptophan. A D gene is named only where the DNA matches it firmly.

v_call	j_call	d_call	cdr3_aa
TRBV5-1	TRBJ2-7	-	CASSLQTVPSDEQYF
TRBV7-9	TRBJ2-2	-	CASTDSASARALTGELFF
TRBV11-2	TRBJ2-7	-	CASSLVSFSYEQYF
TRBV19	TRBJ2-1	TRBD2	CASNQWGGGSYNEQFF
TRBV5-1	TRBJ2-1	-	CASSLEVERSKQFF
TRBV28	TRBJ1-1	-	CASSFLRGPDVGTEAFF
TRBV7-3	TRBJ2-6	TRBD1	CASSINRDRVTGANVLTF
TRBV11-2	TRBJ1-3	-	CASSITAGNTIYF
TRBV11-1	TRBJ1-2	-	CASSLGQINYGYTF
TRBV7-9	TRBJ1-1	-	CASSQGGGGRAFF
TRBV18	TRBJ2-5	-	CASGAGALQETQYF
TRBV5-6	TRBJ1-2	-	CASSRGGDGYTF
TRBV5-1	TRBJ2-1	TRBD2	CASSFGGAGNEQFF
TRBV2	TRBJ2-7	TRBD1	CASSEALRGQGRSYEQYF
TRBV5-1	TRBJ2-7	-	CASKVSGEQYF
TRBV7-6	TRBJ2-7	-	CASSLGGRGEQYF
TRBV2	TRBJ2-5	-	CASSEARGSMSQYF
TRBV5-5	TRBJ2-2	-	CASSLPDEGDTGELFF
TRBV5-1	TRBJ2-2	TRBD1	CASSLGDRGYTGELFF
TRBV6-1	-	-	CASRQGPQTYEQYF
TRBV11-2	TRBJ1-6	-	CASRFITTDSPLHF
TRBV7-9	TRBJ2-3	TRBD2	CSSILTSGEDTQYF
TRBV6-1	TRBJ2-7	-	CASSERGEYEQYF
TRBV7-3	TRBJ2-3	-	CASSLTLETDTQYF
TRBV2	TRBJ1-5	-	CASSGRGARDQPQHF
TRBV5-8	TRBJ2-1	TRBD2	CASSETSGGYNEQFF
TRBV7-3	TRBJ1-1	TRBD1	CASSFGQGFEAFF
TRBV6-5	TRBJ2-5	TRBD1	CASSYGPQGEETQYF
TRBV20-1	TRBJ1-2	-	CSAIDTYGYTF
TRBV9	TRBJ2-3	TRBD2	CASSSRGTSVIATQYF
TRBV2	TRBJ1-4	-	CASSELADEKLFF
TRBV7-3	TRBJ1-1	-	CASSLKGGNTEAFF